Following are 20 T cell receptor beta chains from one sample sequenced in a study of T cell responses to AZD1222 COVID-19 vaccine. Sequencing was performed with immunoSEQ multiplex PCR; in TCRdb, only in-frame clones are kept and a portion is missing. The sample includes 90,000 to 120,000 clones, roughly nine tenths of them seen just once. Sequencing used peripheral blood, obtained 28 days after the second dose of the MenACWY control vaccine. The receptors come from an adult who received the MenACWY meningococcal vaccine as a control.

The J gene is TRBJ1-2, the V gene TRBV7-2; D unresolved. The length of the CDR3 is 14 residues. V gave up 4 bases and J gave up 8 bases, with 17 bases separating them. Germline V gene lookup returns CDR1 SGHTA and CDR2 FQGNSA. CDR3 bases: TGTGCCAGCAGCTCCCACACCAACGAGGGAGGCTACACCTTC. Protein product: CASSSHTNEGGYTF.

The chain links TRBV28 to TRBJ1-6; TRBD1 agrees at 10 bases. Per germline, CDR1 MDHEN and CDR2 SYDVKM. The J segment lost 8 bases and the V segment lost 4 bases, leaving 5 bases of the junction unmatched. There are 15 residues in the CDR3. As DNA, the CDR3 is TGTGCCAGCAGTTCGGCCGGGACAGGGGATTCACCCCTCCACTTT. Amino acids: CASSSAGTGDSPLHF.

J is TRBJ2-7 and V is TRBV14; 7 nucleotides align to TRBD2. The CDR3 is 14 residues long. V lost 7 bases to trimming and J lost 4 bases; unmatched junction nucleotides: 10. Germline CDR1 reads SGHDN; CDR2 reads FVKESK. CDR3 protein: CASTQGGGRYEQYF. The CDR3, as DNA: TGTGCCAGCACCCAGGGCGGGGGACGTTACGAGCAGTACTTC.

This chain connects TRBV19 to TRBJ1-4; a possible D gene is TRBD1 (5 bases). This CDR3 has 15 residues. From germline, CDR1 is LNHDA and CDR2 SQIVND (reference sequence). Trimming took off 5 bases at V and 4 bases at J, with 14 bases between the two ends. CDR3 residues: CASSANLGGNEKLFF. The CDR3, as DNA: TGTGCCAGTAGTGCGAACTTGGGGGGTAATGAAAAACTGTTTTTT.

CDR3: CASSPGIGQGAYEQYF. The CDR3 DNA follows: TGTGCCAGCAGTCCCGGAATTGGACAGGGGGCCTACGAGCAGTACTTC. The V gene is TRBV28, the J gene TRBJ2-7, with TRBD1 matching 10 bases. Germline loops: CDR1 MDHEN, CDR2 SYDVKM. The V gene end was trimmed by 5 bases and the J gene end by 2 bases; junction bases not matched to a gene: 9. This CDR3 is 16 amino acids long.

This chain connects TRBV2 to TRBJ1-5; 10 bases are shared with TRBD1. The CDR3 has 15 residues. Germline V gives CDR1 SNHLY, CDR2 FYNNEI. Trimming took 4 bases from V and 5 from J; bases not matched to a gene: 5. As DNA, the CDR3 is TGTGCCAGCAGTGGAGGGACAGGGGTATATCAGCCCCAGCATTTT. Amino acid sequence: CASSGGTGVYQPQHF.

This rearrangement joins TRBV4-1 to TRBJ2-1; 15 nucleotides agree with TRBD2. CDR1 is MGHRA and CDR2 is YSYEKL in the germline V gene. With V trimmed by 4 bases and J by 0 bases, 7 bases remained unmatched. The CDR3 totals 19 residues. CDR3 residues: CASSRTGLAGGSSYNEQFF. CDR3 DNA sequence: TGCGCCAGCAGCCGCACGGGACTAGCGGGGGGTAGCTCCTACAATGAGCAGTTCTTC.

This CDR3 is CASTQGDTQNTGELFF. CDR3 DNA: TGTGCCAGCACTCAAGGGGACACCCAGAACACCGGGGAGCTGTTTTTT. The chain combines TRBV6-6 with TRBJ2-2; D is perhaps TRBD1 (6 bases). In germline, CDR1 is MNHNY, CDR2 SVGAGI (reference sequence). The CDR3 extends over 16 amino acids. Trimming took 7 bases from V and 1 from J, leaving 16 bases between them.

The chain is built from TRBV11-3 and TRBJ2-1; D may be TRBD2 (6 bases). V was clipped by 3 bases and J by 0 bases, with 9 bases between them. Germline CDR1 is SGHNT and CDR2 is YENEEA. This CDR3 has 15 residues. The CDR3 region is CASSLVGSSYNEQFF. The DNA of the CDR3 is TGTGCCAGCAGCTTGGTCGGGAGCTCCTACAATGAGCAGTTCTTC.

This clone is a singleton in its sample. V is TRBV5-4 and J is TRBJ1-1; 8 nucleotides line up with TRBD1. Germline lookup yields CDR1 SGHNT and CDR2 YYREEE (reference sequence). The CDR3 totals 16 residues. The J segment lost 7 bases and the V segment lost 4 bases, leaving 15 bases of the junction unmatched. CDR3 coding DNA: TGTGCCAGCAGCCCCTCGCGGACAGGGTCACCCAATGAAGCTTTCTTT. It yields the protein CASSPSRTGSPNEAFF. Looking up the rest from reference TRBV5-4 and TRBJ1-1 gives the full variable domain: ETGVTQSPTHLIKTRGQQVTLRCSSQSGHNTVSWYQQALGQGPQFIFQYYREEENGRGNFPPRFSGLQFPNYSSELNVNALELDDSALYLCASSPSRTGSPNEAFFGQGTRLTVV.

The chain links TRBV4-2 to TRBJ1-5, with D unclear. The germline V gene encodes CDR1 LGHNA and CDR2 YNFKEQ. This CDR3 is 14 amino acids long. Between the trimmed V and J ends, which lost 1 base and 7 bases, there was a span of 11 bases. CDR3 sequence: CASSQGERFQPQHF. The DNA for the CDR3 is TGTGCCAGCAGCCAAGGGGAGCGGTTCCAGCCCCAGCATTTT.

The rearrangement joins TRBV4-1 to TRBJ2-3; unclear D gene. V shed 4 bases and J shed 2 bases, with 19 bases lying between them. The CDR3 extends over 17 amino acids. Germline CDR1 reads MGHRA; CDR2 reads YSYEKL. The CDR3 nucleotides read TGCGCCAGCAGCCGTATAGATTTAGGGTTATCCACAGATACGCAGTATTTT. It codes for CASSRIDLGLSTDTQYF.

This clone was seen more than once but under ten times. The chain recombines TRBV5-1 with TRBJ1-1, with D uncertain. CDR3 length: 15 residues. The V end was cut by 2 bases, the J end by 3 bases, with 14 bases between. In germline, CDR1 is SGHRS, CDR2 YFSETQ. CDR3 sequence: CASSFGILRDTEAFF. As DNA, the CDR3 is TGCGCCAGCAGCTTTGGCATCCTCCGGGACACTGAAGCTTTCTTT.

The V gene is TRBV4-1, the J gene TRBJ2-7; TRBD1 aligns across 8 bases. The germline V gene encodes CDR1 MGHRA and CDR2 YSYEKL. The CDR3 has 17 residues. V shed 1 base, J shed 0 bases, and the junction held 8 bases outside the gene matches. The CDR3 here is CASSQGRRTGYSYEQYF. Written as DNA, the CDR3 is TGCGCCAGCAGCCAAGGGCGGCGGACAGGGTACTCCTACGAGCAGTACTTC.

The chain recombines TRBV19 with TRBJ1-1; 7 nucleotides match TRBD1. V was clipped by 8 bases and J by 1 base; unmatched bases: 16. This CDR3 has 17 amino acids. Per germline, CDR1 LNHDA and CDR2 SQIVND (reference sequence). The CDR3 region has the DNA TGTGCCAGTGACAACCCAACACAGGGGAGTTGGAACACTGAAGCTTTCTTT. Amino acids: CASDNPTQGSWNTEAFF.

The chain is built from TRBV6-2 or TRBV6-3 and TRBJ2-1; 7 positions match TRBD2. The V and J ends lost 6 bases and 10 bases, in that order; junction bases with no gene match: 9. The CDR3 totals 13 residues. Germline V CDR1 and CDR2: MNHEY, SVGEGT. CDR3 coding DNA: TGTGCCAGCAGCCTATCGCAGGGAGGGGAGCAGTTCTTC. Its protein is CASSLSQGGEQFF.

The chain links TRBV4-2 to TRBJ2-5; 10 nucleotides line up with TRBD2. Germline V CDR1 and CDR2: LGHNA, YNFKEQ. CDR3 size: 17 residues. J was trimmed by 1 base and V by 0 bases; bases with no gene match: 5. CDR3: CASSQDRLAGAQETQYF. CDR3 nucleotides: TGTGCCAGCAGCCAAGATCGGCTAGCGGGGGCCCAAGAGACCCAGTACTTC.

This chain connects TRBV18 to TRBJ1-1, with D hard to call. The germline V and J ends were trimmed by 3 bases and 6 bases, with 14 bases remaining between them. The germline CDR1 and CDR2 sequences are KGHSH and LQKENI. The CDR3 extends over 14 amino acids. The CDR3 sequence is CASSPVLASPEAFF. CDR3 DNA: TGTGCCAGCTCACCGGTACTCGCCTCCCCTGAAGCTTTCTTT.

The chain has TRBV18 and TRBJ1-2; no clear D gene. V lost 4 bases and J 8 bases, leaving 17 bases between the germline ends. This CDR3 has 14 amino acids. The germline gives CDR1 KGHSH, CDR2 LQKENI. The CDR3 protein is CASSLSEGTGGYTF. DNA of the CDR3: TGTGCCAGCTCACTCAGCGAGGGTACGGGGGGCTACACCTTC.

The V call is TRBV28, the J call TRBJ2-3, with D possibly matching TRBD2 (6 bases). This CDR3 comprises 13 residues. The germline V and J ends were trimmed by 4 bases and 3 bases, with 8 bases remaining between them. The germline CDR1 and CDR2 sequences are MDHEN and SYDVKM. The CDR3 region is CASSWDSTDTQYF. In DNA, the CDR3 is TGTGCCAGCAGTTGGGACTCTACAGATACGCAGTATTTT.